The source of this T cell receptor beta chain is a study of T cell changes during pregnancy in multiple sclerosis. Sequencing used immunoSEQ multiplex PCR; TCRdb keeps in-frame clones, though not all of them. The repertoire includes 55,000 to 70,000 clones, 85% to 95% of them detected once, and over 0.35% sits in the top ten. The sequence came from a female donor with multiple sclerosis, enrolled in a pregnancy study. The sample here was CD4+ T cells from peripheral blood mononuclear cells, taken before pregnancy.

The CDR3 bases are TGTGCCATCAGTTGGGAGAGCAGGGAGCTGTTTTTT. Protein: CAISWESRELFF. The genes are TRBV10-3 and TRBJ2-2; TRBD2 is a possible D gene (5 bases). This CDR3 region has 12 residues. The V gene's germline CDR1 is ENHRY and CDR2 SYGVKD. The ends were cut back, 5 bases at V and 9 bases at J, with 10 bases in the middle.